Sequencing of this TCR beta chain was carried out in a study of early T cells in non-severe SARS-CoV-2 infection (dated by TCRdb to the early 2020s). The study in broad terms: Because TCR sequencing was done on bulk RNA from unsorted whole blood, the alpha and beta chains could not be paired. The investigation overall reported the following: Matching against VDJdb was skewed toward anti-spike CD8 responses, likely underestimated virus-specific expansions, and missed private and CD4 specificities.

The germline V gene encodes CDR1 SGHVS and CDR2 FNYEAQ. The CDR3 contains 17 residues, cysteine and phenylalanine counted. Solely the CDR3 DNA is kept, with 51 bases framed from the first base. V is clipped by 1 base and J by 0 bases, and the sequence between their germline boundaries is 13 bases long. Libraries were built with 5' RACE. Sequencing relied on a NextSeq 500. To correct for sequencing error and PCR bias, the TCR library protocol tagged individual cDNA molecules with unique molecular identifiers. Both TCR alpha and beta chains were sequenced, and tight co-correlation was observed between alpha and beta sequence abundances in each sample. In the original analysis: Decombinator V4 was used to annotate TCR sequences for V gene, J gene and CDR3. Expanded TCRs were defined as changing significantly between any two time points under a Poisson model with p below 0.0001. TCR abundances were normalised to the total number of TCRs sequenced in each sample and reported as counts per million. MAIT TCRs were defined by TRAV1-2 paired with TRAJ12, TRAJ20 or TRAJ33, and iNKT TCRs by TRAV10 paired with TRAJ18. VDJdb, accessed 1 November 2021, was searched for CMV, EBV and SARS-CoV-2 annotated TCRs, with TCRs annotated for multiple antigens excluded. Using fastp trimming at Q25 and MiXCR clonotype assembly, TCRdb reanalyzed the public sequencing data and kept in-frame beta chains. CDR3 protein sequences are deduplicated, and each keeps its most common genes and DNA. The authors' filters were not applied to this entry. For this sample the table gives fewer than 55,000 distinct CDR3 sequences, of which around 6.8% were detected only once. Roughly 8.5% of the sample is held by the ten biggest clonotypes.

The study was a case-control design nested within a healthcare worker cohort in London, UK, with weekly nasopharyngeal swab PCR tests and blood sampling. Between 23 and 31 March 2020, the week of the UK lockdown, healthcare workers were enrolled and then followed up weekly for as long as 16 weeks. This clonotype was counted between two and nine times. No cognate antigen has been identified for it. No much larger clonotype is one base removed from it; base qualities were not supplied. Material for sequencing was whole blood. This sequence was found in an adult who was a healthcare worker with PCR-confirmed SARS-CoV-2 infection or an uninfected control (not recorded which). The V and J segments used are TRBV7-6 and TRBJ2-1; the D gene is perhaps TRBD2, from 5 matching bases. The DNA sequence is as follows: TGTGCCAGCAGCTTAGGAATTAGAGAGGGCTCCTACAATGAGCAGTTCTTC. Translation gives CASSLGIREGSYNEQFF.